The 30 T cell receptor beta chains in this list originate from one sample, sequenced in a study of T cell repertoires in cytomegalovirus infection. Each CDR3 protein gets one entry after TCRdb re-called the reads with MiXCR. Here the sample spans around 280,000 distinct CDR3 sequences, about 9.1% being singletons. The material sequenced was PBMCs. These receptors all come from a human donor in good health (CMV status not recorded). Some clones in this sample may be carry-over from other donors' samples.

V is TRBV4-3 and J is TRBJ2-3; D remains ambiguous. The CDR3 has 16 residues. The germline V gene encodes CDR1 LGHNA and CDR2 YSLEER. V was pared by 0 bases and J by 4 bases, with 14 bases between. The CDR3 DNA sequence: TGCGCCAGCAGCCAAGATCTTGGAGAAGGGCCAGATACGCAGTATTTT. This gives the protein CASSQDLGEGPDTQYF.

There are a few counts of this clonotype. CDR3: CSTWLGADTQYF. CDR3 DNA: TGCAGCACCTGGTTGGGGGCAGATACGCAGTATTTT. The V gene is TRBV20-1, the J gene TRBJ2-3, with D perhaps matching TRBD1 or TRBD2 (5 bases each). The CDR3 has 12 amino acids. The germline gives CDR1 DFQATT, CDR2 SNEGSKA (reference sequence).

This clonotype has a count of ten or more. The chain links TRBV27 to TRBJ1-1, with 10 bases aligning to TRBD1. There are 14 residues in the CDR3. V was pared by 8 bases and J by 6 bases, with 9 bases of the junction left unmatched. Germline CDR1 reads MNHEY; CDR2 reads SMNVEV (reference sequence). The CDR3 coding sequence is TGTGCCAGCGGGGACAGGGGACCTGCGGCTGAAGCTTTCTTT. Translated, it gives CASGDRGPAAEAFF.

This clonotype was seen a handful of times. The CDR3 DNA is TGTGCCAGCAGCGTAGCGGGGACTACCTACAATGAGCAGTTCTTC. Translated: CASSVAGTTYNEQFF. The chain carries TRBV9 and TRBJ2-1, with TRBD2 matching over 7 bases. V shed 0 bases and J 2 bases; nucleotides not matched to a gene: 2. Germline CDR1 is SGDLS and CDR2 is YYNGEE. The CDR3 loop spans 15 amino acids.

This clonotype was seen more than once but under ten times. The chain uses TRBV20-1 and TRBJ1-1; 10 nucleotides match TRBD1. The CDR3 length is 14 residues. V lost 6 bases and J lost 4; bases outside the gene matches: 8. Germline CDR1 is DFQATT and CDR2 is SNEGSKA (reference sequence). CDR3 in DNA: TGCAGTGCACTGTCCGGGACAGGGGCCACTGAAGCTTTCTTT. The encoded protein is CSALSGTGATEAFF.

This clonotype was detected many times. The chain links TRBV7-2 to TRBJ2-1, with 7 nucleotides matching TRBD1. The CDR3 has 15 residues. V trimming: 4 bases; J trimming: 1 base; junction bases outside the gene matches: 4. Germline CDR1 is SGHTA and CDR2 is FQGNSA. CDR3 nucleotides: TGTGCCAGCAGCTCCCACAGGGGATCCTACAATGAGCAGTTCTTC. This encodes CASSSHRGSYNEQFF.

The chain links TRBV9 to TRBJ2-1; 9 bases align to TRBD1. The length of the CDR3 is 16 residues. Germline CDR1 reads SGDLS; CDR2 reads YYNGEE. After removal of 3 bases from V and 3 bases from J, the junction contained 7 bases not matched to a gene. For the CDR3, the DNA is TGTGCCAGCAGCGCCACCGGGACAGGGAACTACAATGAGCAGTTCTTC. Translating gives CASSATGTGNYNEQFF.

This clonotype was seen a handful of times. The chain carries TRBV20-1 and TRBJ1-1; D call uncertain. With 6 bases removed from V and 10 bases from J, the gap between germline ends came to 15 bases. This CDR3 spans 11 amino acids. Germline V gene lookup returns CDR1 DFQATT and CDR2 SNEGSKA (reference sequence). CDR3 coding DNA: TGCAGTGCCTCCAGAGGAATTCGAGCTTTCTTT. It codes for CSASRGIRAFF.

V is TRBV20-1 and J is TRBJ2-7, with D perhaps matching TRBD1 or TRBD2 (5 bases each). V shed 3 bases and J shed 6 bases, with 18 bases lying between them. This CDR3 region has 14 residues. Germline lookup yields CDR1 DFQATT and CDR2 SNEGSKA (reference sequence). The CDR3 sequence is CSARTSGPKSEQYF. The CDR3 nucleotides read TGCAGTGCTAGGACGTCGGGACCGAAAAGCGAGCAGTACTTC.

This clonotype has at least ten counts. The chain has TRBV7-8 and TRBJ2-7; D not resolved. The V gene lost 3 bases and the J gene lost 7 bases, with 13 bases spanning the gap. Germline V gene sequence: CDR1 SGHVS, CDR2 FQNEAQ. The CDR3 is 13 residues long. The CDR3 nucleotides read TGTGCCAGCAGCTTGCGGCTTCTTAGAGAGCAGTACGTC. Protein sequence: CASSLRLLREQYV.

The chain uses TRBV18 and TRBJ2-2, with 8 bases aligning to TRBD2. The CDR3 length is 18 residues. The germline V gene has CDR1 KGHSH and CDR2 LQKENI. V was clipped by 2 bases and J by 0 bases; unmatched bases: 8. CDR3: CASSPSLLAGTNTGELFF. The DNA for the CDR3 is TGTGCCAGCTCACCATCCCTTTTAGCGGGGACGAACACCGGGGAGCTGTTTTTT.

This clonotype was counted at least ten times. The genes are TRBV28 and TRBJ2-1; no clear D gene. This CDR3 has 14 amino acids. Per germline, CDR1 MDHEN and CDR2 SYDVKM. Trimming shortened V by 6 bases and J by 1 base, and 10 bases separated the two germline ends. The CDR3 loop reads CASSPPSSYNEQFF. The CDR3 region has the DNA TGTGCCAGCAGCCCTCCGTCGTCCTACAATGAGCAGTTCTTC.

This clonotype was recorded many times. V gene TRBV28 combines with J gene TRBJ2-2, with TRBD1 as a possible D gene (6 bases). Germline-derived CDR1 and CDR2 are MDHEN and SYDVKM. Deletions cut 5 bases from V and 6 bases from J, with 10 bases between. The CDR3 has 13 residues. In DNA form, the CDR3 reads TGTGCCAGCAGTGGAACAGGGCCCGGGGAGCTGTTTTTT. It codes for CASSGTGPGELFF.

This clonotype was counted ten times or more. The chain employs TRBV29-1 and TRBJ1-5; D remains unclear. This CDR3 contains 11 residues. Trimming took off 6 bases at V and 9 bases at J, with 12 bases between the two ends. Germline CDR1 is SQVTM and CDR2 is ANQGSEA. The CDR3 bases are TGCAGCGTCCAGGCCGGCGGGCCCCAGCATTTT. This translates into CSVQAGGPQHF. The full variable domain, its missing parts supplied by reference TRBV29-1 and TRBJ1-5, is SAVISQKPSRDICQRGTSLTIQCQVDSQVTMMFWYRQQPGQSLTLIATANQGSEATYESGFVIDKFPISRPNLTFSTLTVSNMSPEDSSIYLCSVQAGGPQHFGDGTRLSIL.

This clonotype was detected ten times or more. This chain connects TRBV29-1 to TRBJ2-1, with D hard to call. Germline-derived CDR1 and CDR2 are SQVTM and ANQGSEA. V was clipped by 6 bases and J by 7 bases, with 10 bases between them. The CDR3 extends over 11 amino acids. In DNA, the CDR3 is TGCAGCGTGGGTTATTCGAATGAGCAGTTCTTC. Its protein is CSVGYSNEQFF.

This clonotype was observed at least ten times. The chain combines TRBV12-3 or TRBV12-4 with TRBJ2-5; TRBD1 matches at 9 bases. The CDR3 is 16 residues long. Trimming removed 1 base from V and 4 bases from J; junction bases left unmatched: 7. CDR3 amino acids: CASSLDGTGYPETQYF. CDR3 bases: TGTGCCAGCAGTTTAGATGGGACAGGGTACCCAGAGACCCAGTACTTC.

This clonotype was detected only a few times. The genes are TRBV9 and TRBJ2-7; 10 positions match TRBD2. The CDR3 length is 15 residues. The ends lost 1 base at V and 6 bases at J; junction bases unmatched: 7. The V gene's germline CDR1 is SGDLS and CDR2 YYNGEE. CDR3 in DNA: TGTGCCAGCAGCGTACGGGGACTAGCGCAGTTCGAGCAGTACGTC. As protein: CASSVRGLAQFEQYV.

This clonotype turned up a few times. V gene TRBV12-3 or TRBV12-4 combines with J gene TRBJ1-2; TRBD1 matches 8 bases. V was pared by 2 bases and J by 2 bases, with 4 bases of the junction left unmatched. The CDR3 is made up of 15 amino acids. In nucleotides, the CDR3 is TGTGCCAGCAGTTTAAAGGACAGGGTAAACTATGGCTACACCTTC. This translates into CASSLKDRVNYGYTF.

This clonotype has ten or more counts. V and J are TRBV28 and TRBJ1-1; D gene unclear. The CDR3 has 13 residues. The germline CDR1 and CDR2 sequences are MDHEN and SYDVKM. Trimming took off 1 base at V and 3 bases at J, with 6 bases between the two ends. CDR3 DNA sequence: TGTGCCAGCAGTTTATTCTATGACACTGAAGCTTTCTTT. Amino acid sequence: CASSLFYDTEAFF.

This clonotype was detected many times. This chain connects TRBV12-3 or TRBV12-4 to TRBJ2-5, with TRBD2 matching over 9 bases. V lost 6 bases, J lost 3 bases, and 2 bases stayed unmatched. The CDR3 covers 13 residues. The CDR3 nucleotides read TGTGCCAGCAGGACTAGCGGTGAAGAGACCCAGTACTTC. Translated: CASRTSGEETQYF.

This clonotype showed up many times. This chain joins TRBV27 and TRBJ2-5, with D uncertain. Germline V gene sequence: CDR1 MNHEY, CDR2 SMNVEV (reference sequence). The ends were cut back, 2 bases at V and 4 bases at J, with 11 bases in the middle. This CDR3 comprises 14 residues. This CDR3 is CASSLKGRRETQYF. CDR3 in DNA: TGTGCCAGCAGTTTAAAGGGCCGAAGAGAGACCCAGTACTTC.

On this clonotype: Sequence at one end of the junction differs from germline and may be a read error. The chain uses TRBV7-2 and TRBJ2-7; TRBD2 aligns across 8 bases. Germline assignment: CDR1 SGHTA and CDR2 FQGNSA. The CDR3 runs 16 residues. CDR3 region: CASSLGGGSPSSEQYF. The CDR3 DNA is TGTGCCAGCAGCTTAGGCGGGGGGTCCCCTTCCTCCGAGCAGTACTTC.

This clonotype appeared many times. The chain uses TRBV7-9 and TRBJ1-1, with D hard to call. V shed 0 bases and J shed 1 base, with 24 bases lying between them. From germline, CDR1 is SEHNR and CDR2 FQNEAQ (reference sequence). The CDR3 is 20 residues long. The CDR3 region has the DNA TGTGCCAGCAGCTTAGCGCAAGGTGGTGGGCCCCCTATGAGGAACACTGAAGCTTTCTTT. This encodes CASSLAQGGGPPMRNTEAFF.

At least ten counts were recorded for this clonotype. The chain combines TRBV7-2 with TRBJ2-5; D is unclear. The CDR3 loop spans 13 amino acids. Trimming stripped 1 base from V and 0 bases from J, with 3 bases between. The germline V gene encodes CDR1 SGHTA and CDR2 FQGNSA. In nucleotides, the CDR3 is TGTGCCAGCAGCTTAGGCAACCAAGAGACCCAGTACTTC. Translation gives CASSLGNQETQYF.

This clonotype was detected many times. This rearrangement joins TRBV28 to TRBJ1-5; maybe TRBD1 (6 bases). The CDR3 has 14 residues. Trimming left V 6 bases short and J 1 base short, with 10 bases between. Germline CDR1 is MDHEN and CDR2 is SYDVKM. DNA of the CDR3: TGTGCCAGCAGCTCTGGACAGAGCAATCAGCCCCAGCATTTT. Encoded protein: CASSSGQSNQPQHF.

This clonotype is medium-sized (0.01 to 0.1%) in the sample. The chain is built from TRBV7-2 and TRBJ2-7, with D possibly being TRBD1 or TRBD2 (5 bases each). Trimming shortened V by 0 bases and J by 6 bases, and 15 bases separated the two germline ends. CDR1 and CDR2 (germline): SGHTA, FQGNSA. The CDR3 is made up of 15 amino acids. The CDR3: CASSLAGRGASEQYF. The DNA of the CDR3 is TGTGCCAGCAGCTTAGCCGGCAGAGGGGCTAGCGAGCAGTACTTC.

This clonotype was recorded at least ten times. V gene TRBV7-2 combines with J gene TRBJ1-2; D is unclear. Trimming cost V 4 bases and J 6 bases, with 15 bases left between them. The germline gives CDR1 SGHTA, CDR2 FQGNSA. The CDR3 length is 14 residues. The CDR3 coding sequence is TGTGCCAGCAGCTCCCGGATTCTCTCGGATGGCTACACCTTC. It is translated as CASSSRILSDGYTF.

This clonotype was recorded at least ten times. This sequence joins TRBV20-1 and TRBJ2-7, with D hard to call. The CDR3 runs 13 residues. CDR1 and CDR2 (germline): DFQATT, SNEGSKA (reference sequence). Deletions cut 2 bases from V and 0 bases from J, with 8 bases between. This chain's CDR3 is CSARQPSSYEQYV. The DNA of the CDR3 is TGCAGTGCTAGACAGCCGAGCTCCTACGAGCAGTACGTC.

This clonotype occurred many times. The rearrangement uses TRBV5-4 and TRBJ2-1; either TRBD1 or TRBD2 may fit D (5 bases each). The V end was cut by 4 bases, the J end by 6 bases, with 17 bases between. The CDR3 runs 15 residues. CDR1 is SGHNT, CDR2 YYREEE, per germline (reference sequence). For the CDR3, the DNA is TGTGCCAGCAGCCACTCCGGGACGGGGATCAATGAGCAGTTCTTC. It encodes CASSHSGTGINEQFF.

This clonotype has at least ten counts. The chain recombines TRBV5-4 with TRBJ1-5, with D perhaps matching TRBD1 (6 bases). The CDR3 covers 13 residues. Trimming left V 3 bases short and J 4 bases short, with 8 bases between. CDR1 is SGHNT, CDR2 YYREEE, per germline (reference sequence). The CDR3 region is CASSWDINQPQHF. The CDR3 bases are TGTGCCAGCAGCTGGGACATAAATCAGCCCCAGCATTTT.